Sequencing of this T cell receptor beta chain was carried out in a study of OX40 agonist ivuxolimab in advanced cancers. Across the whole study: The eligibility criteria allowed prior anti-PD-1, anti-PD-L1 or anti-CTLA-4 therapy, and 30% to 40% had some. Partial responses were seen in three patients, one with hepatocellular carcinoma and two with cutaneous melanoma. Study observations and caveats: Low clonal expansion, among the lowest seen, marked partial responders at 0.1-3.0 mg/kg.

To note about this clone: What it binds is not known.

Clones were sequenced by immunoSEQ multiplex PCR, and TCRdb holds only the in-frame ones, with some missing. The repertoire consists of some 50,000 clones, with about nine tenths occurring once and the leading ten covering roughly a fifth. Trimming stripped 8 bases from V and 3 bases from J, with 13 bases between. Germline CDR1 reads MNHEY; CDR2 reads SMNVEV (reference sequence). This CDR3 region has 13 residues. Material: CD4+ or CD8+ T cells sorted from blood, obtained in a trial of the OX40 agonist ivuxolimab. The receptor was derived from an adult with an advanced solid tumor such as melanoma, head and neck, liver or kidney cancer. The J gene is TRBJ2-5, the V gene TRBV27, with D maybe TRBD2 (5 bases). CDR3 coding DNA: TGTGCCAGCCGCGAGGGTATTGAAGAGACCCAGTACTTC. Encoded protein: CASREGIEETQYF.